This paragraph covers one TCR beta chain sequence. Antigen specificity is unknown. Some clones are missing from TCRdb's copy, which holds only in-frame ones; the method was immunoSEQ multiplex PCR. The sample shows about 980,000 clones, less than 85% of them seen only once. V shed 2 bases and J 1 base; nucleotides not matched to a gene: 1. The CDR3 is 15 amino acids. Looked up from germline, CDR1 is SEHNR and CDR2 is FQNEAQ (reference sequence). This sample was included in a study of shared clonotypes between healthy human individuals. Regarding the study as a whole: Non-shared clonotypes showed lower generation probabilities than clonotypes common to all four donors.

The chain recombines TRBV7-9 with TRBJ2-3, with 9 bases fitting TRBD2. Sequenced input: memory CD4+ T cells sorted from blood. Subset denoted: CD45RA-negative fraction. This clonotype originated in a man between 18 and 35 years old in good health. CDR3: CASSLIAGGTDTQYF. CDR3 nucleotides: TGTGCCAGCAGCTTAATAGCGGGGGGCACAGATACGCAGTATTTT.